What follows are 21 T cell receptor beta chains derived from one specimen sequenced in a study of blood T cell repertoires in COVID-19. Libraries were prepared by immunoSEQ multiplex PCR; TCRdb keeps only in-frame clonotypes and omits some of them. The sample lists under 200,000 clones; roughly 84% were seen once. Sequencing was carried out using peripheral blood. All receptors derive from a human donor with acute or convalescent COVID-19. The donor label of this sample is uncertain.

The chain joins TRBV27 to TRBJ2-5; maybe TRBD2 (7 bases). V was trimmed by 8 bases and J by 4 bases, leaving 14 bases between them. Germline CDR1 MNHEY, CDR2 SMNVEV (reference sequence). The CDR3 totals 13 residues. DNA of the CDR3: TGTGCCAGCCCCGCGGCGGGGGCAGAGACCCAGTACTTC. Residues: CASPAAGAETQYF.

The chain has TRBV2 and TRBJ1-1, with TRBD1 matching over 10 bases. Germline-derived CDR1 and CDR2 are SNHLY and FYNNEI. This CDR3 region has 13 residues. After removal of 6 bases from V and 6 bases from J, the junction contained 4 bases not matched to a gene. CDR3 protein: CASRGDRGSEAFF. CDR3 in DNA: TGTGCCAGCAGGGGGGACAGGGGCTCTGAAGCTTTCTTT.

This clone was seen just once. The chain couples TRBV2 to TRBJ2-7; the D is unclear. Germline lookup yields CDR1 SNHLY and CDR2 FYNNEI. This CDR3 contains 13 residues. V shed 1 base and J shed 8 bases, with 12 bases lying between them. CDR3 sequence: CASSEGRLLKQYF. The CDR3 DNA follows: TGTGCCAGCAGTGAAGGGCGGCTACTGAAGCAGTACTTC.

The chain is built from TRBV6-5 and TRBJ2-2, with D perhaps matching TRBD2 (5 bases). The CDR3 consists of 13 residues. Germline-derived CDR1 and CDR2 are MNHEY and SVGAGI. V was pared by 6 bases and J by 4 bases, with 9 bases between. The CDR3 sequence is CASRGGFTGELFF. The CDR3 nucleotides read TGTGCCAGCAGAGGCGGGTTCACCGGGGAGCTGTTTTTT.

The chain combines TRBV27 with TRBJ1-5; 8 positions agree with TRBD1. With V trimmed by 4 bases and J by 3 bases, 5 bases remained unmatched. The CDR3 contains 15 residues. Germline-derived CDR1 and CDR2 are MNHEY and SMNVEV (reference sequence). CDR3 DNA: TGTGCCAGCAGTTATTCCAGGGGGCCCAATCAGCCCCAGCATTTT. Amino acids: CASSYSRGPNQPQHF.

Comments on this clone: Within the sample, other DNA sequences also encode this same CDR3. The chain has TRBV7-8 and TRBJ1-5, with 7 bases that match TRBD1. With 5 bases clipped from V and 7 bases from J, the junction kept 5 bases outside the gene matches. Looked up from germline, CDR1 is SGHVS and CDR2 is FQNEAQ. The CDR3 runs 13 residues. Here the CDR3 DNA reads TGTGCCAGCAGCGCAAGACAGGGCCAGCCCCAGCATTTT. Its protein product is CASSARQGQPQHF. The entire variable domain, with the rest obtained from reference TRBV7-8 and TRBJ1-5, is as follows: GAGVSQSPRYKVAKRGQDVALRCDPISGHVSLFWYQQALGQGPEFLTYFQNEAQLDKSGLPSDRFFAERPEGSVSTLKIQRTQQEDSAVYLCASSARQGQPQHFGDGTRLSIL.

The V and J genes are TRBV2 and TRBJ1-3; D is uncertain. The V and J ends lost 4 bases and 2 bases respectively, with 15 bases between them. Germline loops: CDR1 SNHLY, CDR2 FYNNEI. CDR3 length: 16 amino acids. As DNA, the CDR3 is TGTGCCAGCAGTGGTTGGCAGTTCCAAACTGGAAACACCATATATTTT. Its translation: CASSGWQFQTGNTIYF. Combining the CDR3 with reference TRBV2 and TRBJ1-3 gives the whole variable domain EPEVTQTPSHQVTQMGQEVILRCVPISNHLYFYWYRQILGQKVEFLVSFYNNEISEKSEIFDDQFSVERPDGSNFTLKIRSTKLEDSAMYFCASSGWQFQTGNTIYFGEGSWLTVV.

This rearrangement joins TRBV9 to TRBJ1-1; 9 nucleotides match TRBD1. This CDR3 spans 13 amino acids. V lost 4 bases, J lost 3 bases, and 1 base stayed unmatched. Looked up from germline, CDR1 is SGDLS and CDR2 is YYNGEE. CDR3 protein: CASSRDRDTEAFF. CDR3 coding DNA: TGTGCCAGCAGCCGGGACAGGGACACTGAAGCTTTCTTT.

This chain joins TRBV5-1 and TRBJ2-1; D is unclear. Looked up from germline, CDR1 is SGHRS and CDR2 is YFSETQ. This CDR3 has 15 amino acids. Trimming cost V 0 bases and J 0 bases, with 7 bases left between them. The DNA for the CDR3 is TGCGCCAGCAGCTTGGACTCCTCCTCCTACAATGAGCAGTTCTTC. It codes for CASSLDSSSYNEQFF.

This chain links TRBV6-1 with TRBJ2-7, with TRBD1 matching over 12 bases. CDR3 size: 18 residues. The junction had 10 bases not matched to a gene; V was cut back by 1 base and J by 3 bases. Germline CDR1 is MNHNS and CDR2 is SASEGT. As DNA, the CDR3 is TGTGCCAGCAGTGAAGGCGGGGACAGGGGGCTACCTATCTACGAGCAGTACTTC. This sequence encodes CASSEGGDRGLPIYEQYF.

The chain couples TRBV6-4 to TRBJ2-1; TRBD2 matches at 10 bases. The CDR3 contains 13 residues. Germline CDR1 is MRHNA and CDR2 is SNTAGT. Trimming at V came to 4 bases and at J to 6 bases, leaving 0 bases not matched to a gene. CDR3 in DNA: TGTGCCAGCAGTGGACTAGCGGGCAATGAGCAGTTCTTC. Its protein is CASSGLAGNEQFF.

J is TRBJ1-5 and V is TRBV3-1 (or the pseudogene TRBV3-2); TRBD1 aligns across 7 bases. The CDR3 totals 14 residues. Germline CDR1 reads LGHDT; CDR2 reads YNNKEL (reference sequence). V lost 5 bases, J lost 4 bases, and 5 bases stayed unmatched. The CDR3 sequence is CASSKNRGNQPQHF. CDR3 bases: TGTGCCAGCAGCAAGAACAGGGGAAATCAGCCCCAGCATTTT.

This clone was counted a single time. The CDR3, as DNA: TGTGCCAGCAGCCAAGATATGACAGGACCATCTAACTATGGCTACACCTTC. Translation: CASSQDMTGPSNYGYTF. J is TRBJ1-2 and V is TRBV3-1 (or the pseudogene TRBV3-2), with D possibly TRBD1 on 6 matching bases. The germline V and J ends were trimmed by 0 bases and 0 bases, with 14 bases remaining between them. The CDR3 is made up of 17 amino acids. Germline CDR1 reads LGHDT; CDR2 reads YNNKEL (reference sequence).

The rearrangement uses TRBV19 and TRBJ2-7, with TRBD1 matching 10 bases. Per germline, CDR1 LNHDA and CDR2 SQIVND (reference sequence). The CDR3 runs 13 residues. Trimming took 6 bases from V and 3 from J; bases not matched to a gene: 2. DNA for the CDR3: TGTGCCAGTAGGAGGACAGGGGGCTACGAGCAGTACTTC. Amino acid sequence: CASRRTGGYEQYF. Combining the CDR3 with reference TRBV19 and TRBJ2-7 gives the whole variable domain DGGITQSPKYLFRKEGQNVTLSCEQNLNHDAMYWYRQDPGQGLRLIYYSQIVNDFQKGDIAEGYSVSREKKESFPLTVTSAQKNPTAFYLCASRRTGGYEQYFGPGTRLTVT.

The gene calls are TRBV7-2 and TRBJ1-2; D perhaps matches TRBD1 (6 bases). CDR3 length: 14 residues. Germline V gene sequence: CDR1 SGHTA, CDR2 FQGNSA. V dropped 2 bases and J dropped 2 bases, with 9 bases sitting between them. This CDR3 is CASSLLQGNYGYTF. The CDR3 DNA reads TGTGCCAGCAGCTTACTACAGGGAAACTATGGCTACACCTTC.

This chain links TRBV3-1 (or the pseudogene TRBV3-2) with TRBJ1-2; 9 bases match TRBD1. Germline trimming cut 4 bases from V and 0 bases from J; bases unmatched to any gene: 3. This CDR3 region has 15 residues. CDR1 is LGHDT, CDR2 YNNKEL, per germline (reference sequence). CDR3 sequence reads: CASSPDRGANYGYTF. The CDR3 DNA sequence: TGTGCCAGCAGCCCGGACAGGGGAGCTAACTATGGCTACACCTTC.

The chain joins TRBV12-3 or TRBV12-4 to TRBJ1-2; no firm D call. The CDR3 totals 13 residues. The germline V and J ends were trimmed by 7 bases and 7 bases, with 16 bases remaining between them. CDR3 bases: TGTGCCAGCACTTTTCTTACCACGGGTGGCTACACCTTC. It translates to CASTFLTTGGYTF.

This rearrangement joins TRBV6-1 to TRBJ1-2; TRBD1 matches at 11 bases. The germline CDR1 and CDR2 sequences are MNHNS and SASEGT. This CDR3 is built from 16 residues. Unmatched junction bases numbered 6, after V lost 0 bases and J lost 6 bases. The CDR3 DNA reads TGTGCCAGCAGTGAAGCTGGACAGGGGGCTGGGAATGGCTACACCTTC. Its translation: CASSEAGQGAGNGYTF.

This sequence joins TRBV27 and TRBJ2-2; D remains ambiguous. Between the trimmed V and J ends, which lost 3 bases and 4 bases, there was a span of 12 bases. The CDR3 runs to 15 residues. CDR1 is MNHEY and CDR2 is SMNVEV in the germline V gene (reference sequence). Written as DNA, the CDR3 is TGTGCCAGCAGTTTTGAACGCTCGAGCACCGGGGAGCTGTTTTTT. Its translation: CASSFERSSTGELFF.

This chain connects TRBV5-1 to TRBJ2-1; maybe TRBD1 (7 bases). Germline CDR1 and CDR2: SGHRS and YFSETQ. The CDR3 extends over 15 amino acids. V shed 4 bases and J shed 5 bases, with 16 bases lying between them. CDR3 sequence reads: CASSPPGGLNNEQFF. CDR3 sequence (DNA): TGCGCCAGCAGCCCCCCAGGGGGACTGAACAATGAGCAGTTCTTC.

This clone was detected only a few times. The chain is built from TRBV5-1 and TRBJ1-5; 11 positions match TRBD1. The CDR3 extends over 15 amino acids. V lost 4 bases and J lost 7; bases outside the gene matches: 7. Germline CDR1 and CDR2: SGHRS and YFSETQ. In nucleotides, the CDR3 is TGCGCCAGCAGCGCCGGGACAGGGGGAGGACAGCCCCAGCATTTT. Translating it yields CASSAGTGGGQPQHF.